The 24 T cell receptor beta chains in this list originate from one sample, sequenced in a study of blood T cells in healthy people across ages. Primed by a sample-barcoded 5' primer and a J-beta primer mix, a second PCR proceeded for roughly 7 to 12 cycles. TCRdb called the 5' RACE reads again in MiXCR, with one record for every CDR3 protein. The sample contains 1.8 million or so distinct CDR3 sequences, about 39% of which appear only once. What was sequenced was blood. These receptors were obtained from a human donor in good health.

There are a few counts of this clonotype. A much larger clonotype is one base distant, so this may be a read error. The chain uses TRBV20-1 and TRBJ2-3; D is possibly TRBD2 (7 bases). The CDR3 has 15 residues. CDR1 is DFQATT and CDR2 is SNEGSKA in the germline V gene (reference sequence). V lost 0 bases and J 8 bases, leaving 18 bases between the germline ends. The CDR3 DNA sequence: TGCAGTGCTAGAGATCAGGGCGGGGGCGCAGGTACGCAGTATTTT. Its protein product is CSARDQGGGAGTQYF.

This clonotype was counted a single time. The chain employs TRBV4-1 and TRBJ2-3; D might be TRBD1 (6 bases). The germline V gene encodes CDR1 MGHRA and CDR2 YSYEKL. The length of the CDR3 is 17 residues. The V and J ends lost 3 bases and 2 bases respectively, with 18 bases between them. The CDR3 sequence is CASSQSPGQGSTDTQYF. In nucleotides, the CDR3 is TGCGCCAGCAGCCAGTCCCCAGGGCAGGGGTCCACAGATACGCAGTATTTT.

This clonotype was seen more than once but under ten times. CDR3 bases: TGTGCCAGCAGTTACCGCAGGGTAGACTATGGCTACACCTTC. It is translated as CASSYRRVDYGYTF. This chain links TRBV6-5 with TRBJ1-2; possibly TRBD1 for D (5 bases). The V and J ends lost 2 bases and 3 bases respectively, with 10 bases between them. The CDR3 sequence is 14 residues long. Germline CDR1 MNHEY, CDR2 SVGAGI.

The chain has TRBV13 and TRBJ1-2; tentative D call: TRBD1 (5 bases). In germline, CDR1 is PRHDT, CDR2 FYEKMQ (reference sequence). The CDR3 contains 15 residues. The V and J ends lost 0 bases and 2 bases respectively, with 10 bases between them. The CDR3 DNA follows: TGTGCCAGCAGCTTAGGGACAGAAAAGAACTATGGCTACACCTTC. This encodes CASSLGTEKNYGYTF. The whole variable domain, remainder taken from reference TRBV13 and TRBJ1-2, is AAGVIQSPRHLIKEKRETATLKCYPIPRHDTVYWYQQGPGQDPQFLISFYEKMQSDKGSIPDRFSAQQFSDYHSELNMSSLELGDSALYFCASSLGTEKNYGYTFGSGTRLTVV.

This chain links TRBV29-1 with TRBJ1-2; 10 positions agree with TRBD1. Germline CDR1 reads SQVTM; CDR2 reads ANQGSEA. The junction had 12 bases not matched to a gene; V was cut back by 1 base and J by 4 bases. This CDR3 is built from 17 residues. CDR3 residues: CSVEGGTGEGSFYGYTF. DNA of the CDR3: TGCAGCGTTGAAGGAGGGACAGGGGAAGGGTCCTTCTATGGCTACACCTTC.

V and J are TRBV10-3 and TRBJ2-1; maybe TRBD2 (7 bases). The CDR3 has 16 amino acids. CDR1 ENHRY and CDR2 SYGVKD come from the germline V gene. V was pared by 3 bases and J by 8 bases, with 20 bases between. The CDR3 region has the DNA TGTGCCATCAGTGACCTTAGAGCCCGGGGGGCCGATGAGCAGTTCTTC. Its protein is CAISDLRARGADEQFF.

Notes on this clonotype: This may be a read error, as it is one base from a much larger clone. The J gene is TRBJ2-5, the V gene TRBV12-3 or TRBV12-4; D assignment may be TRBD1 or TRBD2 (5 bases each). CDR3 length equals 14 residues. V was shortened by 3 bases and J by 4 bases, with 12 bases between the two germline ends. DNA for the CDR3: TGTGCCAGCAGTTTGTGGCAGGGACGAGAGACCCAGTACTTC. Protein: CASSLWQGRETQYF.

This clonotype was found a few times. The V call is TRBV13, the J call TRBJ1-2; 9 nucleotides agree with TRBD1. V shed 1 base and J 6 bases; nucleotides not matched to a gene: 3. The CDR3 has 14 residues. Germline V gene sequence: CDR1 PRHDT, CDR2 FYEKMQ (reference sequence). The CDR3 DNA reads TGTGCCAGCAGCTTAGAACAGGGGGCGAATGGCTACACCTTC. Translation: CASSLEQGANGYTF.

The chain uses TRBV3-1 and TRBJ1-1; 7 bases align to TRBD1. Germline V gene data show CDR1 as LGHDT and CDR2 as YNNKEL (reference sequence). This CDR3 spans 15 amino acids. V was pared by 3 bases and J by 6 bases, with 10 bases of the junction left unmatched. The CDR3 bases are TGTGCCAGCAGCCAGAACCGGTACAGGGGTGCTGAAGCTTTCTTT. Translating it yields CASSQNRYRGAEAFF.

This clonotype came up many times. This sequence joins TRBV7-4 and TRBJ2-4; tentative D call: TRBD2 (6 bases). Germline V gene lookup returns CDR1 SGHVT and CDR2 SQSDAQ. The CDR3 length is 19 residues. Trimming took off 5 bases at V and 0 bases at J, with 23 bases between the two ends. Here the CDR3 DNA reads TGTGCCAGCAGCCGCGTCTCCCTAGCGCATGAGAAAGCCAAAAACATTCAGTACTTC. It codes for CASSRVSLAHEKAKNIQYF.

The chain is built from TRBV14 and TRBJ1-2; the match to TRBD1 covers 9 bases. The CDR3 runs to 15 residues. Germline CDR1 and CDR2: SGHDN and FVKESK. Unmatched junction bases numbered 12, after V lost 5 bases and J lost 8 bases. CDR3 loop: CASSAETGGLWGYTF. The CDR3 DNA reads as TGTGCCAGCAGCGCGGAGACAGGGGGTCTCTGGGGCTACACCTTC.

The rearrangement uses TRBV4-1 and TRBJ2-5, with TRBD2 matching over 10 bases. CDR1 and CDR2 from the germline V gene are MGHRA and YSYEKL. Trimming took 4 bases from V and 4 from J; bases not matched to a gene: 12. The CDR3 loop spans 17 amino acids. CDR3 sequence: CASSPWGSGGLAETQYF. CDR3 DNA: TGCGCCAGCAGCCCCTGGGGTAGCGGGGGGTTGGCAGAGACCCAGTACTTC.

This clonotype has a count of ten or more. This chain links TRBV5-1 with TRBJ2-5; 10 bases fit TRBD2. Losses at the gene ends were 4 bases for V and 1 base for J; bases not matched to a gene: 7. This CDR3 spans 16 amino acids. The germline V gene encodes CDR1 SGHRS and CDR2 YFSETQ. This CDR3 is CASSKDASGGQETQYF. As DNA, the CDR3 is TGCGCCAGCAGCAAGGACGCTAGCGGGGGCCAAGAGACCCAGTACTTC.

This clonotype occurred a few times. The chain has TRBV7-7 and TRBJ2-5; tentatively, D is TRBD2 (6 bases). There are 12 residues in the CDR3. Germline CDR1 is SSHAT and CDR2 is FNYEAQ (reference sequence). DNA for the CDR3: TGTGCTAGCGCTCCGGAGGGAGAGACCCAGTACTTC. It is translated as CASAPEGETQYF.

V usage is TRBV7-9 and J usage is TRBJ2-1; 8 bases line up with TRBD2. The CDR3 runs 19 residues. Germline CDR1 reads SEHNR; CDR2 reads FQNEAQ (reference sequence). The trim removed 5 bases at V and 0 bases at J, leaving 15 bases unmatched. The CDR3 loop is CASSPRSLAGGSSYNEQFF. CDR3 bases: TGTGCCAGCAGCCCTCGGAGTTTGGCGGGGGGCAGCTCCTACAATGAGCAGTTCTTC.

This chain joins TRBV28 and TRBJ1-2, with D perhaps TRBD1 (6 bases). The germline V gene has CDR1 MDHEN and CDR2 SYDVKM. V was trimmed by 3 bases and J by 7 bases, leaving 18 bases between them. The CDR3 length is 15 residues. The CDR3 DNA sequence: TGTGCCAGCAGTTTTGCAACAGGGCCAGCGGGTGGCTACACCTTC. The encoded protein is CASSFATGPAGGYTF.

The chain joins TRBV6-2 or TRBV6-3 to TRBJ1-5; D possibly corresponds to TRBD1 (6 bases). The length of the CDR3 is 16 residues. Trimming took 11 bases from V and 2 from J, leaving 22 bases between them. The germline CDR1 and CDR2 sequences are MNHEY and SVGEGT. Here the CDR3 reads CASGRGEGGGNQPQHF. CDR3 coding DNA: TGTGCCTCGGGGAGGGGGGAAGGCGGAGGCAATCAGCCCCAGCATTTT.

This chain connects TRBV7-2 to TRBJ2-3; 8 nucleotides align to TRBD2. Germline-derived CDR1 and CDR2 are SGHTA and FQGNSA. The CDR3 has 15 residues. V gave up 5 bases and J gave up 2 bases; unmatched junction bases: 6. The CDR3 here is CASSPQRGLTDTQYF. In nucleotides, the CDR3 is TGTGCCAGCAGCCCCCAGCGGGGGCTCACAGATACGCAGTATTTT.

This chain links TRBV10-3 with TRBJ1-2, with D perhaps matching TRBD1 (6 bases). Germline V lookup: CDR1 ENHRY, CDR2 SYGVKD. With 6 bases removed from V and 4 bases from J, the gap between germline ends came to 12 bases. This CDR3 region has 13 residues. CDR3 loop: CAIRRTEVYGYTF. The CDR3 DNA follows: TGTGCCATCAGGAGGACAGAAGTCTATGGCTACACCTTC.

The J gene is TRBJ1-1, the V gene TRBV7-9, with D maybe TRBD1 (6 bases). Looked up from germline, CDR1 is SEHNR and CDR2 is FQNEAQ (reference sequence). This CDR3 has 13 residues. Deletions cut 5 bases from V and 6 bases from J, with 13 bases between. This CDR3 is CASSREGGPEAFF. The DNA of the CDR3 is TGTGCCAGCAGCCGGGAGGGGGGACCTGAAGCTTTCTTT.

The chain combines TRBV13 with TRBJ2-7, with D perhaps being TRBD1 or TRBD2 (6 bases each). The CDR3 extends over 16 amino acids. Germline CDR1 is PRHDT and CDR2 is FYEKMQ (reference sequence). V lost 3 bases, J lost 4 bases, and 19 bases lay in between. The CDR3 nucleotides are TGTGCCAGCAGCTTTTTTCCGGGGGACACCCAATACGAGCAGTACTTC. Its protein is CASSFFPGDTQYEQYF.

This clonotype showed up just a few times. The chain couples TRBV2 to TRBJ1-5, with unresolved D. The V end was cut by 6 bases, the J end by 0 bases, with 12 bases between. The CDR3 sequence is 15 residues long. Germline V gives CDR1 SNHLY, CDR2 FYNNEI. CDR3 protein: CASSRGVPSNQPQHF. CDR3 bases: TGTGCCAGCAGCCGGGGAGTCCCTAGCAATCAGCCCCAGCATTTT.

The chain is built from TRBV2 and TRBJ1-2; possible D gene TRBD1, 6 bases. The CDR3 contains 14 residues. Trimming left V 5 bases short and J 3 bases short, with 13 bases between. Germline V CDR1 and CDR2: SNHLY, FYNNEI. The CDR3 is CASSRGRGDYGYTF. CDR3 DNA: TGTGCCAGCAGTAGGGGGAGGGGCGACTATGGCTACACCTTC.

The rearrangement uses TRBV7-7 and TRBJ2-5; D not resolved. Germline V CDR1 and CDR2: SSHAT, FNYEAQ (reference sequence). V lost 4 bases and J 1 base, leaving 7 bases between the germline ends. The CDR3 is 13 amino acids. Here the CDR3 reads CASSWALQETQYF. CDR3 coding DNA: TGTGCCAGCAGCTGGGCCCTCCAAGAGACCCAGTACTTC.